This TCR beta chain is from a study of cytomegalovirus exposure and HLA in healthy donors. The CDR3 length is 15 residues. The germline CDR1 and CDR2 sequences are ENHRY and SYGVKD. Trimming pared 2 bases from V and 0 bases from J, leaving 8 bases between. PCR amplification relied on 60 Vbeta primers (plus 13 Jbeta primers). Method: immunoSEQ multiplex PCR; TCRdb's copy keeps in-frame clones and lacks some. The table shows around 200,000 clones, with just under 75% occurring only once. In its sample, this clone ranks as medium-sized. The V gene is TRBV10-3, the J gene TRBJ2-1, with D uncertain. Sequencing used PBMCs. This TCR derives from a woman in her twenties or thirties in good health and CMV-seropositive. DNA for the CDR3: TGTGCCATCAGTGAGGGAGAGGACTCCTACAATGAGCAGTTCTTC. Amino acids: CAISEGEDSYNEQFF.